The rows below give T cell receptor beta chains drawn from one sample of a study of blood T cells in healthy people across ages. Using its own MiXCR run on the 5' RACE reads, TCRdb lists one record per CDR3 protein. The sample yields about 830,000 distinct CDR3 sequences, about 62% seen once. The sequencing input was blood. The receptor set was obtained from a man in his thirties or forties in good health. The CDR3 runs from the conserved cysteine through the conserved F or W. D genes are given only for firm matches. Clone size, where shown, is once, few, many, or a class for clones that have expanded.

TRBJ2-1 few TRBV6-6 NA CASSYSRLADYSEQFF TGTGCCAGCAGTTACTCGAGGCTAGCAGACTACAGTGAGCAGTTCTTC
TRBJ2-3 NA TRBV27 TRBD2 CASRQAGVNTDTQYF TGTGCCAGCAGACAAGCGGGGGTCAACACAGATACGCAGTATTTT
TRBJ1-6 NA TRBV28 NA CASDETGGGNSPLHF TGTGCCAGCGACGAAACTGGGGGCGGGAATTCACCCCTCCACTTT
TRBJ2-3 NA TRBV7-9 TRBD2 CARSPGGGADTQYF TGTGCCCGCTCCCCCGGCGGGGGGGCAGATACGCAGTATTTT
TRBJ2-5 NA TRBV5-1 TRBD1 CASSLALSQGTEETQYF TGCGCCAGCAGCTTGGCCCTTTCACAGGGGACCGAAGAGACCCAGTACTTC
TRBJ1-2 NA TRBV7-2 TRBD1 CASSPQPTGGSYGYTF TGTGCCAGCAGCCCACAACCGACAGGGGGCAGCTATGGCTACACCTTC
TRBJ1-6 NA TRBV7-2 NA CASSPIRTDYNSPLHF TGTGCCAGCAGCCCGATAAGGACGGACTATAATTCACCCCTCCACTTT
TRBJ1-4 NA TRBV4-2 NA CASSQGTGFNEKLFF TGTGCCAGCAGCCAGGGGACGGGATTTAATGAAAAACTGTTTTTT
TRBJ2-7 NA TRBV7-3 TRBD1 CASSSRDSYSYEQYF TGTGCCAGCAGCTCCCGGGACAGTTACTCCTACGAGCAGTACTTC
TRBJ2-7 NA TRBV27 TRBD1 CASSLSEDRASYEQYF TGTGCCAGCAGTTTATCGGAAGACAGGGCCTCCTACGAGCAGTACTTC
TRBJ1-5 NA TRBV12-3/TRBV12-4 NA CASSFGGTLNQPQHF TGTGCCAGCAGTTTCGGGGGGACCCTCAATCAGCCCCAGCATTTT
TRBJ2-7 NA TRBV20-1 TRBD2 CSARVSSGGASEQYF TGCAGTGCCAGAGTATCGAGCGGGGGGGCGAGTGAGCAGTACTTC
TRBJ2-7 few TRBV7-2 TRBD2 CASSLVERGIYEQYF TGTGCCAGCAGCCTCGTGGAGCGGGGAATCTACGAGCAGTACTTC
TRBJ2-3 NA TRBV7-2 NA CASSPPARAVDTQYF TGTGCCAGCAGCCCTCCGGCCAGGGCCGTCGATACGCAGTATTTT
TRBJ2-7 NA TRBV6-2/TRBV6-3 NA CASSYGLRDNYYEQYF TGTGCCAGCAGTTATGGTCTGCGGGACAACTACTACGAGCAGTACTTC
TRBJ1-2 few TRBV25-1 NA CASSEYKDYYGYTF TGTGCCAGCAGTGAATATAAAGACTACTATGGCTACACCTTC
TRBJ1-2 NA TRBV5-1 NA CASSSGGRYGYTF TGCGCCAGCAGCTCGGGAGGCCGATATGGCTACACCTTC
TRBJ2-1 once TRBV7-8 NA CASSLDRERNEQFF TGTGCCAGCAGCTTAGACAGGGAAAGGAACGAGCAGTTCTTC
TRBJ1-5 NA TRBV7-2 TRBD1 CASSLGGQGSEPQHF TGTGCCAGCAGCTTAGGGGGACAGGGAAGCGAGCCCCAGCATTTT
TRBJ2-3 once TRBV2 NA CASSELGASTDTQYF TGTGCCAGCAGTGAGCTGGGAGCTAGCACAGATACGCAGTATTTT
TRBJ2-7 NA TRBV10-3 NA CAISYGEYEQYF TGTGCCATCAGTTACGGGGAATACGAGCAGTACTTC
TRBJ2-7 NA TRBV20-1 NA CSASRLGGPEQYF TGCAGTGCTAGCCGGCTGGGCGGGCCCGAGCAGTACTTC
TRBJ1-1 NA TRBV4-2 NA CASSQELDSTEAFF TGTGCCAGCAGCCAAGAGCTCGATTCCACTGAAGCTTTCTTT
TRBJ2-1 few TRBV27 TRBD2 CASRDVLAGGPNEQFF TGTGCCAGCAGGGACGTGCTAGCGGGGGGGCCGAATGAGCAGTTCTTC
TRBJ1-5 NA TRBV12-3/TRBV12-4 NA CASSSRWVNQPQHF TGTGCCAGCAGTTCCCGGTGGGTCAATCAGCCCCAGCATTTT
TRBJ2-1 many TRBV7-9 NA CASSLADNEQFF TGTGCCAGCAGCTTAGCGGACAATGAGCAGTTCTTC
TRBJ2-1 NA TRBV29-1 TRBD2 CSSPGLASQNEQFF TGCAGCTCCCCGGGACTAGCGAGTCAGAATGAGCAGTTCTTC
TRBJ2-7 few TRBV4-3 TRBD2 CASSPGLADSYEQYF TGCGCCAGCAGCCCGGGACTAGCGGACTCCTACGAGCAGTACTTC
TRBJ1-2 NA TRBV29-1 NA CSGVGVEGYTF TGCAGCGGCGTCGGGGTTGAGGGCTACACCTTC
TRBJ2-5 NA TRBV6-1 NA CASSELAGQTLYQETQYF TGTGCCAGCAGTGAATTGGCGGGACAGACCTTGTACCAAGAGACCCAGTACTTC
TRBJ2-5 once TRBV5-6 NA CASSSRARETQYF TGTGCCAGCAGCTCGCGGGCAAGGGAGACCCAGTACTTC
TRBJ2-3 many TRBV25-1 NA CASRDLGDTQYF TGTGCCAGCAGAGACTTGGGGGATACGCAGTATTTT
TRBJ2-4 NA TRBV29-1 NA CSVRAQGNIQYF TGCAGCGTTAGGGCCCAGGGAAACATTCAGTACTTC
TRBJ1-2 few TRBV12-3/TRBV12-4 NA CASSLQRSNYGYTF TGTGCCAGCAGTTTACAACGGAGCAACTATGGCTACACCTTC
TRBJ2-5 NA TRBV7-3 TRBD1 CASSLTGPGTGQETQYF TGTGCCAGCAGCTTAACGGGTCCCGGGACAGGTCAAGAGACCCAGTACTTC
TRBJ1-4 NA TRBV7-9 NA CASSPIGSSEKLFF TGTGCCAGCAGCCCCATAGGAAGCAGTGAAAAACTGTTTTTT
TRBJ2-5 NA TRBV20-1 NA CSASLAAQETQYF TGCAGTGCTAGTTTAGCGGCACAAGAGACCCAGTACTTC
TRBJ2-1 NA TRBV5-5 TRBD2 CASSVGASGGENEQFF TGTGCCAGCAGCGTTGGTGCTTCCGGGGGGGAGAATGAGCAGTTCTTC
TRBJ1-2 few TRBV7-9 NA CASSSRMAGYTF TGTGCCAGCAGCTCGCGGATGGCGGGCTACACCTTC
TRBJ1-2 NA TRBV5-1 TRBD1 CASSPGQGPKQDVYGYTF TGCGCCAGCAGCCCGGGACAGGGGCCGAAACAAGACGTCTATGGCTACACCTTC
TRBJ2-1 NA TRBV12-3/TRBV12-4 TRBD2 CASTYSGSSYNEQFF TGTGCCAGCACCTATAGCGGGAGCTCCTACAATGAGCAGTTCTTC
TRBJ2-3 NA TRBV6-5 NA CASSDGPEKTDTQYF TGTGCCAGCAGTGACGGACCTGAGAAGACAGATACGCAGTATTTT
TRBJ2-1 few TRBV5-1 NA CASRNQGGTYNEQFF TGCGCCAGCAGAAACCAGGGGGGAACCTACAATGAGCAGTTCTTC
TRBJ2-5 few TRBV9 NA CASSVEGGVQETQYF TGTGCCAGCAGCGTAGAAGGTGGGGTTCAAGAGACCCAGTACTTC
TRBJ1-2 NA TRBV15 NA CATSKGRSNYGYTF TGTGCCACCTCAAAGGGACGGAGCAACTATGGCTACACCTTC
TRBJ1-5 NA TRBV20-1 TRBD1 CNVKDRAHQPQHF TGCAATGTTAAGGACAGGGCCCATCAGCCCCAGCATTTT
TRBJ2-7 few TRBV9 NA CASSVAQVPYEQYF TGTGCCAGCAGCGTAGCGCAGGTTCCCTACGAGCAGTACTTC
TRBJ2-4 NA TRBV27 NA CASRDVRGAKNIQYF TGTGCCAGCCGGGACGTAAGAGGAGCCAAAAACATTCAGTACTTC
TRBJ2-3 NA TRBV28 NA CASSTPQGRDTQYF TGTGCCAGCAGTACCCCACAGGGAAGAGATACGCAGTATTTT
TRBJ2-3 NA TRBV27 TRBD2 CASSLRGVRTDTQYF TGTGCCAGCAGTTTGCGGGGGGTCCGCACAGATACGCAGTATTTT
TRBJ1-2 few TRBV27 TRBD1 CASSLSQGNYGYTF TGTGCCAGCAGTTTATCACAGGGGAACTATGGCTACACCTTC